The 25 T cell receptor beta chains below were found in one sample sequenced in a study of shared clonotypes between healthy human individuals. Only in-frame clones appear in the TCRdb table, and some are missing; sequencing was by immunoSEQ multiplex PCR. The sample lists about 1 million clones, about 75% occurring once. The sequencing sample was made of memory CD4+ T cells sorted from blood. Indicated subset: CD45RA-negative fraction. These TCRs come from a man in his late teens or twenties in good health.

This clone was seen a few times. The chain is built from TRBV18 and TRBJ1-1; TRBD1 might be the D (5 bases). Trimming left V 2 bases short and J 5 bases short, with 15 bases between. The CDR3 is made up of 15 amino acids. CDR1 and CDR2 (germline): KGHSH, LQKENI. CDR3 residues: CASSPKAPPGTEAFF. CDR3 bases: TGTGCCAGCTCACCAAAGGCTCCTCCAGGGACTGAAGCTTTCTTT.

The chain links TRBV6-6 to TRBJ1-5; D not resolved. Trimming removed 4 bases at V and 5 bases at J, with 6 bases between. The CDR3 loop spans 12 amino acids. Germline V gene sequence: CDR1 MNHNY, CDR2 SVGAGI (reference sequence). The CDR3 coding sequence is TGTGCCAGCAGTTTACGAGATCAGCCCCAGCATTTT. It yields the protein CASSLRDQPQHF.

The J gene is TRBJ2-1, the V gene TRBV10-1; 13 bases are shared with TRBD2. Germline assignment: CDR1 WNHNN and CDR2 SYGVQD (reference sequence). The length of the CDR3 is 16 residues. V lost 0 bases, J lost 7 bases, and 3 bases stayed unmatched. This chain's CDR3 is CASSESRTSGSNEQFF. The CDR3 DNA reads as TGCGCCAGCAGTGAGTCTCGGACTAGCGGGAGTAATGAGCAGTTCTTC.

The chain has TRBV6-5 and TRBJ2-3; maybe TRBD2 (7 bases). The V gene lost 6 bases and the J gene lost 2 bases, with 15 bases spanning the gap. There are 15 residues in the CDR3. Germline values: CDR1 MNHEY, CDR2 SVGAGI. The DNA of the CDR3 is TGTGCCAGCAGGGGGGCTAGCGGAAACACAGATACGCAGTATTTT. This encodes CASRGASGNTDTQYF.

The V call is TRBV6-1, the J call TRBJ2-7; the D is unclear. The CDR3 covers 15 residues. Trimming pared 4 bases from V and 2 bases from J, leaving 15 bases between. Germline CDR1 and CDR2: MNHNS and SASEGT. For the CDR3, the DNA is TGTGCCAGCAGTGCCCGGTCCCTAGGAGCCTACGAGCAGTACTTC. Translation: CASSARSLGAYEQYF.

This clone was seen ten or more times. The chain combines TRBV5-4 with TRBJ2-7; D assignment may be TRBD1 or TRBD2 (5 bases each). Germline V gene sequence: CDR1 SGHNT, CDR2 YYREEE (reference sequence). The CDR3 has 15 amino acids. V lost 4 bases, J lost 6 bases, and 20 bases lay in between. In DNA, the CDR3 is TGTGCCAGCAGCCCAAGTGGGGCTAGCTGGTCCGAGCAGTACTTC. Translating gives CASSPSGASWSEQYF.

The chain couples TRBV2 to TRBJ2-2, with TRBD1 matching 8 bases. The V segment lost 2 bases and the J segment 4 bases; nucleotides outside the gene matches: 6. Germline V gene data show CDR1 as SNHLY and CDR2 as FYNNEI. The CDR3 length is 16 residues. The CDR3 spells CASSEPGQGPTGELFF. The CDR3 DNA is TGTGCCAGCAGTGAACCCGGACAGGGACCCACCGGGGAGCTGTTTTTT.

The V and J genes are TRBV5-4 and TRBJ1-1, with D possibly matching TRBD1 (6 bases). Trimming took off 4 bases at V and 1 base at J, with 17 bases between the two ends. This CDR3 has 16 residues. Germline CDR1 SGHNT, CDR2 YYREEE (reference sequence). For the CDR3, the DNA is TGTGCCAGCAGCCCTACCTGGACAGTTTCGAACACTGAAGCTTTCTTT. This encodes CASSPTWTVSNTEAFF.

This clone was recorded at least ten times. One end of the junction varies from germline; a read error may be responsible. The CDR3 coding sequence is TGCAGCGCTGACCGGAACGCTGAAGCTTTCTTT. Encoded protein: CSADRNAEAFF. The rearrangement uses TRBV29-1 and TRBJ1-1; no clear D. The CDR3 runs 11 residues. In germline, CDR1 is SQVTM, CDR2 ANQGSEA.

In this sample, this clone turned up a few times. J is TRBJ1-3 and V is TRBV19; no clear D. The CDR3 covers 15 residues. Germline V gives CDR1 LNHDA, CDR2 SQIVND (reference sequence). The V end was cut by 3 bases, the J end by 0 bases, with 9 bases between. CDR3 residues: CASSIFHSSGNTIYF. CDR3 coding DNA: TGTGCCAGTAGTATTTTCCACAGCTCTGGAAACACCATATATTTT.

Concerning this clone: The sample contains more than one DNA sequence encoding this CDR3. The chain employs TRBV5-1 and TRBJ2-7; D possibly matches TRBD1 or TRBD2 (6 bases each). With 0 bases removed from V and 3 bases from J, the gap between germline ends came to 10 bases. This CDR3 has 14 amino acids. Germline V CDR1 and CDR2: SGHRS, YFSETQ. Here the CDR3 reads CASSLVGGSYEQYF. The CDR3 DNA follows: TGCGCCAGCAGCTTGGTGGGGGGCAGCTACGAGCAGTACTTC.

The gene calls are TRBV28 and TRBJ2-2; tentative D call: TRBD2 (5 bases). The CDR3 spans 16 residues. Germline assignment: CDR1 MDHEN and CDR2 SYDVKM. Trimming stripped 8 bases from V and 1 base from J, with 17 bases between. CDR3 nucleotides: TGTGCCAGCGTGGAGGAAGGGCAGAAGAACACCGGGGAGCTGTTTTTT. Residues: CASVEEGQKNTGELFF.

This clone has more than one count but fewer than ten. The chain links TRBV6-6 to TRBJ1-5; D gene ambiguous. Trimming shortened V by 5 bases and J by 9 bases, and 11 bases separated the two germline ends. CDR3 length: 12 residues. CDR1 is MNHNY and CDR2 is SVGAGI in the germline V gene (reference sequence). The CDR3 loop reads CASSIGNGPQHF. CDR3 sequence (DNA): TGTGCCAGCAGTATTGGGAATGGGCCCCAGCATTTT.

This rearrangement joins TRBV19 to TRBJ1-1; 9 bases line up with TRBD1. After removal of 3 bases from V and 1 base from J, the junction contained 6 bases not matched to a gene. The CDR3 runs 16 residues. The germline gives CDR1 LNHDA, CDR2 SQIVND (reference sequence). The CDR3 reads CASSMGLGQGNTEAFF. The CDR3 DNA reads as TGTGCCAGTAGTATGGGTTTGGGACAGGGGAACACTGAAGCTTTCTTT.

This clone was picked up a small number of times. CDR3: CASSPRQGERQPQHF. Written as DNA, the CDR3 is TGTGCCAGCAGTCCAAGACAGGGGGAGCGTCAGCCCCAGCATTTT. The chain has TRBV6-4 and TRBJ1-5; 9 nucleotides agree with TRBD1. Unmatched junction bases numbered 8, after V lost 5 bases and J lost 6 bases. The CDR3 length is 15 residues. Germline V gene lookup returns CDR1 MRHNA and CDR2 SNTAGT.

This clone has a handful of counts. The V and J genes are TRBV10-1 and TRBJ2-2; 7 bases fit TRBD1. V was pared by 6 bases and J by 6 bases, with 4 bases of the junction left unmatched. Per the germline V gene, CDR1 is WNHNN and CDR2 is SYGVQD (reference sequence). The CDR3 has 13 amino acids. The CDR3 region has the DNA TGCGCCAGCAGGGACAGGTCCGCCGGGGAGCTGTTTTTT. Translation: CASRDRSAGELFF.

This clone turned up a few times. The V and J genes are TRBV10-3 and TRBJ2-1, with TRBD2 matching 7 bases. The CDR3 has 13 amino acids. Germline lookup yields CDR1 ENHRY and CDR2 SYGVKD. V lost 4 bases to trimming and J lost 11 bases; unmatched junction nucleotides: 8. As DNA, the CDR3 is TGTGCCATCAGTGTAGAGGCTAGCGGACAGCAGTTCTTC. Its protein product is CAISVEASGQQFF.

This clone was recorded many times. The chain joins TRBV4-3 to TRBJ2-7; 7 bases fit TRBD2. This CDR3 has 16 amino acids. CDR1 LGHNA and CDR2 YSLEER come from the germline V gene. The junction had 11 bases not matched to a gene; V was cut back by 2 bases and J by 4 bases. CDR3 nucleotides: TGCGCCAGCAGCCAAAGGGATGAGGCTAGCGGATACGAGCAGTACTTC. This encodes CASSQRDEASGYEQYF.

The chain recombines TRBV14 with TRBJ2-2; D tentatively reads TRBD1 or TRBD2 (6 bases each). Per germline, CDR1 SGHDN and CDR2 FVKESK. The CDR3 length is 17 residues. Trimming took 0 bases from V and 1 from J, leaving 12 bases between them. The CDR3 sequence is CASSQDIGGLNTGELFF. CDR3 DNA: TGTGCCAGCAGCCAAGATATAGGGGGGCTGAACACCGGGGAGCTGTTTTTT.

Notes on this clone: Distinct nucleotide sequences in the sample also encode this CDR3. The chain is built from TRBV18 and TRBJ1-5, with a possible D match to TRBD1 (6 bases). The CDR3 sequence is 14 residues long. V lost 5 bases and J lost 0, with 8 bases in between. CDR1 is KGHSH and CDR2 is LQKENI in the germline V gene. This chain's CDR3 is CASSGQYSNQPQHF. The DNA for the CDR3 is TGTGCCAGCTCAGGACAGTATAGCAATCAGCCCCAGCATTTT.

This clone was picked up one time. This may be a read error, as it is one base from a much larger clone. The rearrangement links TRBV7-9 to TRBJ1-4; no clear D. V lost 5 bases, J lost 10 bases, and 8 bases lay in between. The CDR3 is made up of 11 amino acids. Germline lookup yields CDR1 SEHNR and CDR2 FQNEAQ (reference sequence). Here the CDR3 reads CASSRGGKLFF. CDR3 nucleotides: TGTGCCAGCAGCCGGGGAGGAAAACTGTTTTTT.

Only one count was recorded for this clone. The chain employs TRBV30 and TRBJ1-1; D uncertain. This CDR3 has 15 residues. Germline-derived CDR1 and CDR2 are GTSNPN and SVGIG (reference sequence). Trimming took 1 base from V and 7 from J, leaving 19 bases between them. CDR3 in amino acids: CAWSGEGLSQIEAFF. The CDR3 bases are TGTGCCTGGAGTGGGGAGGGTCTTAGCCAAATTGAAGCTTTCTTT.

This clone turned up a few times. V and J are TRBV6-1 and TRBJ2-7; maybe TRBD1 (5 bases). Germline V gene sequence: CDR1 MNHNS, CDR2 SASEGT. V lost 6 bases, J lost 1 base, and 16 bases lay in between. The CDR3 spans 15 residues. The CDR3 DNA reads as TGTGCCAGCAGCGATCCTACAGGTGCTTCCTACGAGCAGTACTTC. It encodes CASSDPTGASYEQYF.

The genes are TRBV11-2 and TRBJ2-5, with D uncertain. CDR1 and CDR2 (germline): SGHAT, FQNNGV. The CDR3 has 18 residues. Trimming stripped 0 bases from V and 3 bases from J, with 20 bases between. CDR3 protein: CASSLDTPSSPPKETQYF. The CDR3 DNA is TGTGCCAGCAGCTTAGATACCCCGTCAAGTCCTCCGAAAGAGACCCAGTACTTC.

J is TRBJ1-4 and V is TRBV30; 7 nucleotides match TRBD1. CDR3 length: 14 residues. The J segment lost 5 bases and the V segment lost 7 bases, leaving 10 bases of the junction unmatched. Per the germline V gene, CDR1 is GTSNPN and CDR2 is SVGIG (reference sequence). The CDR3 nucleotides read TGTGCCTCACGAAGGGACAGCCGGAATGAAAAACTGTTTTTT. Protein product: CASRRDSRNEKLFF.